This T cell receptor (beta chain) stems from a study of CD8+CD57+ T cells in acquired aplastic anemia (dated by TCRdb to 2016 to 2019). Background for the entire study: DNA extracted from sorted CD4+ and CD8+ cells had a mean of roughly 3.4 ug, with a range of roughly 0.18 to 27.4 ug. CD8+CD57+ expansion was defined as a frequency above the mean frequency observed in healthy subjects. The paper as a whole reports these results and caveats: CD8+ Simpson's diversity did not differ significantly between patients and healthy controls (P=0.060). Roughly 30 CD8+ CDR3 sequences were shared between patients and controls but appeared highly expressed in patients and within their immunodominant clones.

Note on this clonotype: Its antigen remains unidentified. No much larger clone is present one base from it, and per-base qualities are unavailable.

The patients picked for sequencing were ones in whom flow cytometry had shown an expansion of CD8+CD57+ cells. Every patient had a diagnosis of severe acquired aplastic anemia based on International Study of Aplastic Anemia and Agranulocytosis and Camitta criteria. Patients had received no therapy at the time of blood sampling. In the study, sorted CD4+ and CD8+ blood T cells from patients with severe aplastic anemia and from healthy subjects underwent deep sequencing of TCR repertoires. In the USA, patient enrollment took place under clinicaltrials.gov protocols 00001620, 01623167, 00001397, 00071045, 00081523 and 00961064. Ficoll-Paque density gradient centrifugation was used to isolate peripheral blood mononuclear cells. Before DNA extraction, CD4+ and CD8+ T cells were sorted by FACS or by magnetic beads. Reading from cysteine to phenylalanine, the CDR3 counts 12 amino acids. The CDR3 DNA has 36 bases and is translated from base 1. For CDR1 and CDR2, the germline V gene (reference sequence) lists DFQATT and SNEGSKA. Trimming takes 3 bases from V and 8 bases from J, and the germline ends sit 11 bases apart.

Profiling of TCR beta VDJ combinations and CDR3 sequences used genomic DNA as the template. TCR repertoire sequencing was run on an Illumina HiSeq 2000. Per the authors' processing: Repertoire assessment relied on Simpson's diversity index, CDR3 size and DJ length profiles, and TRBV/TRBJ rearrangement plots. The immunodominant clone was defined as the most abundant DNA sequence in deep sequencing data. CDR3 amino acid sequences were screened for sharing across subjects and were compared with published repertoires and the VDJdb database. Starting from the raw public reads, TCRdb applied fastp trimming at Q25, assembled clones with MiXCR and retained in-frame beta chains. Duplicate CDR3 protein sequences are folded into a single record with the most common DNA and genes. The V and J calls and clone size are TCRdb's, not the authors'. The sample table contains just over 150,000 distinct CDR3 sequences; only one count was recorded for about 50% of them. Under 35% of the sample is held by the ten biggest clonotypes.

Sequencing used sorted CD4+, CD8+, or CD8+CD57+ T cells (not recorded which) from PBMCs. This clonotype was obtained from a human donor with aplastic anemia. The chain joins TRBV20-1 to TRBJ2-1, with no reliable assignment of the D segment. This receptor carries the CDR3 CSARSFVDEQFF. The sequenced DNA is TGCAGTGCTAGGTCGTTTGTGGATGAGCAGTTCTTC.